This T cell receptor beta chain was identified in a study of PD-1 blockade in mismatch repair-deficient tumors. Study details: Patients had about a dozen mismatch repair-deficient cancer types, all previously treated and progressing. Study results and limitations: After pembrolizumab, tumor-resident clones rose rapidly, then generally contracted before radiologic responses.

Mismatch repair deficiency was confirmed in all patients, by PCR or immunohistochemistry. Three pembrolizumab responders had their TCRs sequenced. Germline assignment: CDR1 ENHRY and CDR2 SYGVKD. J gave up 6 bases and V 7 bases, and 5 bases lay outside the gene matches. This CDR3 spans 13 amino acids. Comments on this clone: Antigen unknown.

TCRdb's table, derived via immunoSEQ multiplex PCR, lists solely in-frame clones and lacks some. The sample consists of tens of thousands of clones, around 80% of them appearing once. This chain joins TRBV10-3 and TRBJ2-7, with 11 nucleotides matching TRBD1. The receptor was isolated from an adult with mismatch repair-deficient cancer. The material sequenced was peripheral blood, taken 4 weeks after starting pembrolizumab. The CDR3 DNA reads TGTGCCATCACCGGACAGGGGGCTGGCGAGCAGTACTTC. Its translation: CAITGQGAGEQYF.